This T cell receptor (beta chain) appears in the sequencing data of a study of blood T cell repertoires in COVID-19 (dated by TCRdb to about 2020). With respect to the entire study: The collaborator samples originated in the United States, Italy and Spain and spanned the acute and convalescent phases of COVID-19. The prospective study material was composed of cDNA or gDNA derived from T cells, B-cell-depleted T cells, or PBMCs. The dataset comprised deeply sampled blood TCRbeta repertoires from subjects exposed to, actively infected with, or recovered from COVID-19. The repertoires were released in a freely available public database intended as a resource for research on the immune response to SARS-CoV-2. The samples were drawn from two sources: the first 160 participants of the ongoing ImmuneRACE study, and 1,254 subjects contributed by 6 global collaborators. Nearly every sample came with metadata listing a de-identified subject ID, COVID-19 status, age in years and sex. Where available, HLA class I and class II types were taken from metadata supplied by the sample provider and were not determined by assay-based typing. Study-wide findings and limitations: How much clinical and demographic metadata was included differed by source and by participant, and the metadata was provided uncurated.

TCRbeta CDR3 regions were amplified from genomic DNA by means of the immunoSEQ Assay, a bias-controlled multiplex PCR. In the paper's pipeline: Within the assay, amplification of reference gene primers was used to estimate how many nucleated cells each sample contained. To quantify the absolute abundance of each unique TCRbeta CDR3 rearrangement, sequence reads were collapsed and filtered. For each sample, productive Simpson clonality was calculated as the square root of Simpson's diversity index over productive rearrangements. This immuneACCESS table, as held by TCRdb, lists in-frame sequences with V and J called but not all clones. Of the missing ones, under half trace to an unresolved V gene in checked studies; the others have no known cause. That table furnishes V, J and clone size, whereas the DNA furnished D and trimming. The sample table contains about 130,000 clones; only one count was recorded for roughly three quarters of them. The ten largest clones represent less than 2.5% of the sample.

Notes on this clone: Its recognized antigen is unknown. The input lacks base qualities; no much larger clone sits a single base away.

The germline V gene encodes CDR1 SGHNT and CDR2 YENEEA. Between the V and J ends, shortened by 5 bases and 7 bases respectively, the junction contains 20 bases. There are 16 amino acids in the CDR3, from cysteine to phenylalanine inclusive. CDR3 DNA only is kept here, 48 bases in frame from base 1. Collaborating institutions collected whole blood in K2EDTA tubes following their own protocols. For TCRbeta analysis, collaborators shipped samples as frozen whole blood, isolated PBMCs, or DNA extracted from either of those sample types. The V gene is TRBV11-3 and the J gene is TRBJ2-2; the D segment could be TRBD1, given 6 matching bases. The specimen was peripheral blood. This TCR came from a woman between 70 and 85 years old with acute or convalescent COVID-19. The CDR3 region has the sequence CASSPRRDTPVGELFF. The sequence in DNA is TGTGCCAGCAGCCCACGTCGGGACACGCCTGTCGGGGAGCTGTTTTTT.